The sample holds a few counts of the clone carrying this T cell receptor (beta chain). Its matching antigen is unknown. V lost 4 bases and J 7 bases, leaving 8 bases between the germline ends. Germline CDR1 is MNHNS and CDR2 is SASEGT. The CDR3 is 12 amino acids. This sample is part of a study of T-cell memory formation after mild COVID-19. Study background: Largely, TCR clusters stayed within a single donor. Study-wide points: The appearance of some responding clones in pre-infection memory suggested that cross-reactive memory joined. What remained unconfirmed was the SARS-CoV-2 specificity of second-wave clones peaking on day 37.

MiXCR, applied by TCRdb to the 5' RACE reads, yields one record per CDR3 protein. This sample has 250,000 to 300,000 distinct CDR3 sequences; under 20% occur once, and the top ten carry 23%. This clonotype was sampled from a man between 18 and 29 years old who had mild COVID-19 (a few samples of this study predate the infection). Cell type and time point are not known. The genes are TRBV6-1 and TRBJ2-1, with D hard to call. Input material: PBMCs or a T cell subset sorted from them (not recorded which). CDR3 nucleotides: TGTGCCAGCAGTGGCGGCATAAATGAGCAGTTCTTC. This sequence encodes CASSGGINEQFF.